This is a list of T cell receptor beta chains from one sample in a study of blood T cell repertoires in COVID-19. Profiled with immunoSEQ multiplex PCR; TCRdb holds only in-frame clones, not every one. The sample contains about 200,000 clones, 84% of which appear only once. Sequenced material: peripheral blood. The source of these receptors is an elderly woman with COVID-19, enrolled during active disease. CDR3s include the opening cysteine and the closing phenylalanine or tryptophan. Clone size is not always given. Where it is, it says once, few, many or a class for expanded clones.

CDR3: CASSLEDRSLEQYF
size: once
V: TRBV5-1

CDR3: CASSLEAGSSYEQYF
size: .
V: TRBV11-2

CDR3: CSVQDLALNTEAFF
size: .
V: TRBV29-1

CDR3: CASSLGLGSRNTEAFF
size: .
V: TRBV11-2

CDR3: CASSESTGALNYGYTF
size: .
V: TRBV18

CDR3: CASSEAPGTGASIQYF
size: .
V: TRBV2

CDR3: CASSTRVRFTDTQYF
size: .
V: TRBV7-8

CDR3: CASSESRIGRTGELFF
size: .
V: TRBV25-1

CDR3: CASSLLRHVNTGELFF
size: once
V: TRBV5-1

CDR3: CASSLNRGSNSYEQYF
size: .
V: TRBV5-4

CDR3: CASSLRTETGELFF
size: .
V: TRBV9

CDR3: CASSWGTGIDDTQYF
size: .
V: TRBV5-1

CDR3: CASSLGSVLTEAFF
size: once
V: TRBV7-8

CDR3: CASSAGLAGSYNEQFF
size: .
V: TRBV25-1